This T cell receptor (beta chain) came from a study of T cell repertoires in MIS-A myocarditis (dated by TCRdb to between 2021 and 2022). The sample holds a few counts of this clone. Its antigen target is currently unknown. The record has no base qualities; no much larger clone is one base away. The immunoSEQ bias-controlled multiplex PCR was used to amplify TCRbeta CDR3 regions, which were then sequenced at high throughput. The paper's data handling went like this. The immunoSEQ vendor pipeline collapsed and filtered CDR3 sequences to measure the abundance and frequency of each unique TCRbeta CDR3. Using a 90% global sequence identity threshold, CD-HIT clustered dominant CDR3 amino acid sequences together with SARS-CoV-2-specific ImmuneCODE TCRbeta sequences. Clones were classed as hyperexpanded at frequencies of 0.1 to 1 and as large at frequencies of 0.01 to 0.1. MiXCR was used to confirm CDR3 amino acid sequences and V and J gene assignments of dominant clones. The R stringdist package was used to compute Levenshtein distances between the patient clonotypes and the ImmuneCODE hits. Held by TCRdb, this immuneACCESS table contains in-frame sequences only and omits some clones. Under half of the omission traces to an unresolved V gene where checked; the cause of the rest is unknown. Clone size and V and J calls were adopted from that table, with D and trimming inferred from the DNA. The sample profile shows 14,000 to 15,000 clones; 70% to 75% of them were found once. Approximately 62% of the sample rests with the top ten.

The QIAamp DNA FFPE kit was used to extract genomic DNA from formalin-fixed paraffin-embedded autopsy tissue. V loses 4 bases of germline sequence and J loses 0 bases, and the interval between the two ends is 16 bases. From a lookup of the germline V gene, CDR1 and CDR2 are SGHTA and FQGNSA. The CDR3, from cysteine to phenylalanine, totals 17 residues. Left in the record is the CDR3 DNA by itself, 51 bases read in frame from the first base. This TCR derives from a man aged 18 to 35 with fulminant myocarditis from multisystem inflammatory syndrome in adults (MIS-A) after COVID-19. Input material: left ventricle heart tissue obtained at autopsy. Interpreted using the paper, the cell subset or site label stands for: cardiac tissue sample (left or right ventricle, interventricular septum, or pericardium). The sequence joins TRBV7-2 to TRBJ1-3; the D gene is not confidently resolved. The DNA reads as follows: TGTGCCAGCAGCTCCGTCTTAGGGCCATCCTCTGGAAACACCATATATTTT. Its amino acids are CASSSVLGPSSGNTIYF.